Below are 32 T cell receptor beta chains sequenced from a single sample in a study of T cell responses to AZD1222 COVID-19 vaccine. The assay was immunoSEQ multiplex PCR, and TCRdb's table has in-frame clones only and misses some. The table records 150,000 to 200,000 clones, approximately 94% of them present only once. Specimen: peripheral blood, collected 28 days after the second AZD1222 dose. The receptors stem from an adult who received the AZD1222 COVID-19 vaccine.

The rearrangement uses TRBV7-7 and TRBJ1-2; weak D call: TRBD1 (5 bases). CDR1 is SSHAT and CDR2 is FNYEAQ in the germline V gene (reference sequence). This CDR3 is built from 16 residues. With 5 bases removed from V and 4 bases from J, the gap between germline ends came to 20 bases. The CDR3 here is CASSNTRGPGIYGYTF. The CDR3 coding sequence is TGTGCCAGCAGCAACACTAGGGGCCCGGGCATCTATGGCTACACCTTC.

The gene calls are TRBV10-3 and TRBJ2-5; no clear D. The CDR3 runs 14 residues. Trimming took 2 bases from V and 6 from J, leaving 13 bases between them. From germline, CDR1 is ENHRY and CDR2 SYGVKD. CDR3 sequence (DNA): TGTGCCATCAGTGAGCAGGTTGAGAGACAGACCCAGTACTTC. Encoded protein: CAISEQVERQTQYF.

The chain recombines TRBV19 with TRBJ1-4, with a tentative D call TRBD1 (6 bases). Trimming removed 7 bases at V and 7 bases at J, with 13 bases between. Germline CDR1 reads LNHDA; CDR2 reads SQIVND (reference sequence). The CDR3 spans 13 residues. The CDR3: CASKTRGREKLFF. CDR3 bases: TGTGCCAGTAAGACGCGGGGGCGTGAAAAACTGTTTTTT.

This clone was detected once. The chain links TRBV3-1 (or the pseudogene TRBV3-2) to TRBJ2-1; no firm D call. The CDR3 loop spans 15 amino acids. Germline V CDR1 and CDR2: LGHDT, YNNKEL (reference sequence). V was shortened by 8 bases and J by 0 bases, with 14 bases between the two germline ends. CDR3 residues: CASHLSASSYNEQFF. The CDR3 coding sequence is TGTGCCAGCCACCTGTCGGCTAGCTCCTACAATGAGCAGTTCTTC.

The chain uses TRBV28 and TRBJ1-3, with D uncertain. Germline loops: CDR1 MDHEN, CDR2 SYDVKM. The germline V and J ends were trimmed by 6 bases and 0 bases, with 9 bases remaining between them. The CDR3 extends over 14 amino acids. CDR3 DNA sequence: TGTGCCAGCAGAAAACAGAGCTCTGGAAACACCATATATTTT. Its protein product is CASRKQSSGNTIYF.

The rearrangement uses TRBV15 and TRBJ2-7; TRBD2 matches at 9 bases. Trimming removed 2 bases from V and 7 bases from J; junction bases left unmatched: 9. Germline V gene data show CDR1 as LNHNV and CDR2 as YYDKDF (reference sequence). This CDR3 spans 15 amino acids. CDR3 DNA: TGTGCCACCAGCAGATACGGGACTAGCAGTAGTGAGCAGTACTTC. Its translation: CATSRYGTSSSEQYF.

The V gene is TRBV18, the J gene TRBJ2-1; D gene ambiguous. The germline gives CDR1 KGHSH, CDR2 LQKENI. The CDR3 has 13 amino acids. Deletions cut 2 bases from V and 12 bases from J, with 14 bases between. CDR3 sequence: CASSPYTDGWQFF. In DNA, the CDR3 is TGTGCCAGCTCACCATATACAGACGGGTGGCAGTTCTTC.

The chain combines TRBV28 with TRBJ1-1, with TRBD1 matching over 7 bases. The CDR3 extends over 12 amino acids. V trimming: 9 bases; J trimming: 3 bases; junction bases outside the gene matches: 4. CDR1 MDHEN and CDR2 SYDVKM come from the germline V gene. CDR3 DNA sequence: TGTGCCAGTTTTACAGGGGACACTGAAGCTTTCTTT. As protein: CASFTGDTEAFF.

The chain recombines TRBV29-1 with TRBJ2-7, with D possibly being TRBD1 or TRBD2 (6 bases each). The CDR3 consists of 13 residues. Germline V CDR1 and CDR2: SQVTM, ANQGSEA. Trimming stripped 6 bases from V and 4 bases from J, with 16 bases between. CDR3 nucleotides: TGCAGCGTCTGGTCGGGGGCTAGTTACGAGCAGTACTTC. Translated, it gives CSVWSGASYEQYF.

The DNA of the CDR3 is TGTGCCAGTAGTATGGGACAGAGCACAGATACGCAGTATTTT. Amino acids: CASSMGQSTDTQYF. V and J are TRBV19 and TRBJ2-3; 7 nucleotides align to TRBD1. There are 14 residues in the CDR3. The V segment lost 3 bases and the J segment 0 bases; nucleotides outside the gene matches: 0. Germline CDR1 and CDR2: LNHDA and SQIVND (reference sequence).

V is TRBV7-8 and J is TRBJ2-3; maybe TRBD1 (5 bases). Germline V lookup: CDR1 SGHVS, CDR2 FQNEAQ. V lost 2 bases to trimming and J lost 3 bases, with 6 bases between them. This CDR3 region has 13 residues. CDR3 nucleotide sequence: TGTGCCAGCAGCTTATACAGGACAGATACGCAGTATTTT. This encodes CASSLYRTDTQYF. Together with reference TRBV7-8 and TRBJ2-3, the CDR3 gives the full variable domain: GAGVSQSPRYKVAKRGQDVALRCDPISGHVSLFWYQQALGQGPEFLTYFQNEAQLDKSGLPSDRFFAERPEGSVSTLKIQRTQQEDSAVYLCASSLYRTDTQYFGPGTRLTVL.

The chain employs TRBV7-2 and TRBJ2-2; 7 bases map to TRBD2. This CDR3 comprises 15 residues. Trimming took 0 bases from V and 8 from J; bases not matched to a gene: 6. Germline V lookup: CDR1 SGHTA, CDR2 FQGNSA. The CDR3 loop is CASSLAGTIKGELFF. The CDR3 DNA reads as TGTGCCAGCAGCTTAGCGGGGACTATCAAGGGGGAGCTGTTTTTT.

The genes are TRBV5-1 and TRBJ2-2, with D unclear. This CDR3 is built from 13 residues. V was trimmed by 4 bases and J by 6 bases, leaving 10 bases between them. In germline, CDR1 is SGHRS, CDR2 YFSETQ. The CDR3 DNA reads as TGCGCCAGCAGCCCGCTTACCCCCGGGGAGCTGTTTTTT. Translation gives CASSPLTPGELFF. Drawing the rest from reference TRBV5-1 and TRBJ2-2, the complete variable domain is KAGVTQTPRYLIKTRGQQVTLSCSPISGHRSVSWYQQTPGQGLQFLFEYFSETQRNKGNFPGRFSGRQFSNSRSEMNVSTLELGDSALYLCASSPLTPGELFFGEGSRLTVL.

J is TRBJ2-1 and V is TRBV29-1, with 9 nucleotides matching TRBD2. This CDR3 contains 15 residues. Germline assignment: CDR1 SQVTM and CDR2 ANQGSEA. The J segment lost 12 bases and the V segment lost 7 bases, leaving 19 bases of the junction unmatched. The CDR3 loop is CSGEAASGTLPRQFF. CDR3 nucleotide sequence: TGCAGCGGGGAGGCGGCTAGCGGGACCCTCCCCAGGCAGTTCTTC.

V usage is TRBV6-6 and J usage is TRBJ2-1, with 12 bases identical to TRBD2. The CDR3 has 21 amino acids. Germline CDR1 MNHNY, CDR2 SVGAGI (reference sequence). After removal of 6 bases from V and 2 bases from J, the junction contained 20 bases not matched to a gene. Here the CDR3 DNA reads TGTGCCAGCAGCCCCGAGACTAGCGGGAGTCCGTTGAGGGAGACCTACAATGAGCAGTTCTTC. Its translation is CASSPETSGSPLRETYNEQFF.

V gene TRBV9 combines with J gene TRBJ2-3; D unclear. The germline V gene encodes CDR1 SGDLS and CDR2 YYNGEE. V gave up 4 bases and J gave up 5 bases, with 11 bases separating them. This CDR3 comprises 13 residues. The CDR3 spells CASSPLTRDTQYF. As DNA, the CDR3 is TGTGCCAGCAGCCCCCTAACCCGAGATACGCAGTATTTT.

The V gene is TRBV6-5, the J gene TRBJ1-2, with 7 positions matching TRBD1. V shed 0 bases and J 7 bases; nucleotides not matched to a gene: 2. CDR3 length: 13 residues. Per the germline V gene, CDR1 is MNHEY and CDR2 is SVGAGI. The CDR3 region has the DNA TGTGCCAGCAGTTACTCAGGGGGCATTGGCTACACCTTC. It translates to CASSYSGGIGYTF.

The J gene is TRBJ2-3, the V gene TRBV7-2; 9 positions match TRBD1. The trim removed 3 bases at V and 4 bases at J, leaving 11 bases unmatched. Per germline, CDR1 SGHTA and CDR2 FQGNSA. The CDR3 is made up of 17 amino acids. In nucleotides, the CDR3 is TGTGCCAGCAGCTTCTCCTGGGACAGGGTGTTCTCAGATACGCAGTATTTT. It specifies CASSFSWDRVFSDTQYF. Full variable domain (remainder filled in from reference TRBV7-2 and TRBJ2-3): GAGVSQSPSNKVTEKGKDVELRCDPISGHTALYWYRQSLGQGLEFLIYFQGNSAPDKSGLPSDRFSAERTGGSVSTLTIQRTQQEDSAVYLCASSFSWDRVFSDTQYFGPGTRLTVL.

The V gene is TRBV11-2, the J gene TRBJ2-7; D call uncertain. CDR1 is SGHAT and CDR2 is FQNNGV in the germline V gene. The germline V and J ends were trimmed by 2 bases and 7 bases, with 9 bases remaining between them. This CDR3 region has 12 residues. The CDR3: CASSLPLAEQYF. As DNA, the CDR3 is TGTGCCAGCAGCTTACCTCTCGCAGAGCAGTACTTC.

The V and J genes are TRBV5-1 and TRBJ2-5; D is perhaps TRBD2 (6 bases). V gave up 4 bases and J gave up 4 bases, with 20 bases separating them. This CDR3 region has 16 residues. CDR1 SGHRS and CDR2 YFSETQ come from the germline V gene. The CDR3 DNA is TGCGCCAGCAGCCAAGGCCGGGAGAGGATACGAGAGACCCAGTACTTC. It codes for CASSQGRERIRETQYF.

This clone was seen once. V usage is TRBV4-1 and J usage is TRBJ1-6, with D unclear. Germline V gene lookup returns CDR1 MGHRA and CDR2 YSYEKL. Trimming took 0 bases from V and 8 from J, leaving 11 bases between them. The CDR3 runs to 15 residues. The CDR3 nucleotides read TGCGCCAGCAGCCAAGATCCCTATCGGGATTCACCCCTCCACTTT. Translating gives CASSQDPYRDSPLHF.

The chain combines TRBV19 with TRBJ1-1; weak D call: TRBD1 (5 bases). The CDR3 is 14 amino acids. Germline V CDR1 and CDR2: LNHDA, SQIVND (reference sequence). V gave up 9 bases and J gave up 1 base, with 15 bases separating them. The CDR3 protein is CASHSGRSNTEAFF. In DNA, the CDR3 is TGTGCCAGCCACTCGGGACGGTCGAACACTGAAGCTTTCTTT.

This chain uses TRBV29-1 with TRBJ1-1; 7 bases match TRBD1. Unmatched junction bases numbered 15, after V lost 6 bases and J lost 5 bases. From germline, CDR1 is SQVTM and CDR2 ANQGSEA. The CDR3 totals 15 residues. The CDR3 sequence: CSVPGGRGRGTEAFF. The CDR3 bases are TGCAGCGTCCCAGGGGGGAGGGGAAGAGGGACTGAAGCTTTCTTT.

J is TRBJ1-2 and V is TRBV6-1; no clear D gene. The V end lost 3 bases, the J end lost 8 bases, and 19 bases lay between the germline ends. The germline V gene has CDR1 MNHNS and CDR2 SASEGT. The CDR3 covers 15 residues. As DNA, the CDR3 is TGTGCCAGCAGTGACCTCTTGAGGGCCGACGGGGGCTACACCTTC. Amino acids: CASSDLLRADGGYTF.

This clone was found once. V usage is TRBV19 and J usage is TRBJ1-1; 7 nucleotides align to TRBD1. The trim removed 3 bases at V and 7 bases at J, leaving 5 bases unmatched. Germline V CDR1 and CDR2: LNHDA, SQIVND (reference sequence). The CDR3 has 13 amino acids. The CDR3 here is CASSMTGLGEAFF. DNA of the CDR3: TGTGCCAGTAGTATGACAGGGCTCGGTGAAGCTTTCTTT.

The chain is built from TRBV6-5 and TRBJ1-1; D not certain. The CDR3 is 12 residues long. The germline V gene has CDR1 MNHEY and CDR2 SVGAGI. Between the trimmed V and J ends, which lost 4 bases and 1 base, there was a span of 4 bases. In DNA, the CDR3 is TGTGCCAGCAGTTCAGGGAACACTGAAGCTTTCTTT. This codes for CASSSGNTEAFF.

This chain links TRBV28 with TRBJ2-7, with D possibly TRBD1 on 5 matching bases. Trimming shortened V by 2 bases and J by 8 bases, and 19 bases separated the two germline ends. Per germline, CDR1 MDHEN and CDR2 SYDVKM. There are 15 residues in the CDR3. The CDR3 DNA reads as TGTGCCAGCAGTTTAGAACCCCTCCAGGGTGGGAAGCAGTACTTC. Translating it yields CASSLEPLQGGKQYF.

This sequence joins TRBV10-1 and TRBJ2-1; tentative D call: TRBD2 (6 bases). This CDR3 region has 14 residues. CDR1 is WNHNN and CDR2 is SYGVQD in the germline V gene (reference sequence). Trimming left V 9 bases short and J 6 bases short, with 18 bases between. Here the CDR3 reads CASFPGLQLNEQFF. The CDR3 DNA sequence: TGCGCCAGTTTCCCGGGACTGCAGCTCAATGAGCAGTTCTTC.

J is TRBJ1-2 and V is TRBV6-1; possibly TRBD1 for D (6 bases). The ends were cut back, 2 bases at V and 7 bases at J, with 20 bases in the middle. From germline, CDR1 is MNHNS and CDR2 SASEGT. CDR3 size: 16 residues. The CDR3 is CASSEKGGRGGSGYTF. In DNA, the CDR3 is TGTGCCAGCAGTGAAAAGGGCGGCAGGGGAGGATCTGGCTACACCTTC.

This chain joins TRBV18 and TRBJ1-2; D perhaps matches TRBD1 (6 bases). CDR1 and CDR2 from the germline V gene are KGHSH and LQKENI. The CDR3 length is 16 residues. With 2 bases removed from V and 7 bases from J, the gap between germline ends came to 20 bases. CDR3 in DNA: TGTGCCAGCTCACCAGCGGGCAGGGGAATGTATAGTGGCTACACCTTC. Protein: CASSPAGRGMYSGYTF.

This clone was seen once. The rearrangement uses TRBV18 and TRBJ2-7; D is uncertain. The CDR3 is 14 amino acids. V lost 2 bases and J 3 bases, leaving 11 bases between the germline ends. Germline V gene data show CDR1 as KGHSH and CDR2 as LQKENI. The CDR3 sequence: CASSPGRTFYEQYF. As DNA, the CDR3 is TGTGCCAGCTCACCAGGCCGTACATTCTACGAGCAGTACTTC.

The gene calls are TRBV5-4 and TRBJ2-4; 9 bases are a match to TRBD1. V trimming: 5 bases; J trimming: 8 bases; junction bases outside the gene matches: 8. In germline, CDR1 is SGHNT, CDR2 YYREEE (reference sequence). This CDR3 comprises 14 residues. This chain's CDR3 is CASRIQGAGDIQYF. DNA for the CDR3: TGTGCCAGCAGGATACAGGGGGCAGGGGACATTCAGTACTTC.